Listed below are T cell receptor beta chains from one sample, sequenced in a study of PD-1 blockade in classical Hodgkin lymphoma. Profiled with immunoSEQ multiplex PCR; TCRdb holds only in-frame clones, not every one. The sample includes under 20,000 clones, roughly 80% of them seen just once. The source material was CD4+ T cells from blood, sampled before the fourth cycle of nivolumab. These receptors were collected from a human donor with classical Hodgkin lymphoma. Each CDR3 is given without its conserved first and last residue.

V	J	CDR3
TRBV7-9	TRBJ1-2	ASSQDTGGASYGYT
TRBV2	TRBJ2-5	ASAPRETQY
TRBV7-8	TRBJ2-1	ASNGLGGNEQF
TRBV4-1	TRBJ2-7	ASSQRLIYEQY
TRBV5-1	TRBJ1-3	ASREGFSGNTIY
TRBV28	TRBJ1-1	ASRLNILTRTF
TRBV4-1	TRBJ2-1	ASSQDRDNSRNEQF
TRBV12-5	TRBJ1-2	ASGPGTERSWGYGYT
TRBV6-5	TRBJ1-2	ATTVGGTGPNGYT
TRBV2	TRBJ2-5	ASSMLIPSH
TRBV9	TRBJ2-1	ASSVGWGPYNEQF
TRBV7-2	TRBJ2-3	ASSKLASTQY
TRBV5-1	TRBJ2-1	ASSREGGNYNEQF
TRBV11-2	TRBJ1-3	ASSRTSGQPGNTIY
TRBV6-1	TRBJ1-1	ASSEDGAMNTEAF
TRBV2	TRBJ1-5	ASSRYLQGDQPQH
TRBV11-3	TRBJ2-5	ASSFKEGYQETQY
TRBV28	TRBJ2-3	ASVAGGGVDTQY
TRBV25-1	TRBJ2-7	ASSEWSDLYEQY
TRBV12-5	TRBJ2-5	ASGPGVIEVETQY
TRBV28	TRBJ2-2	ATAAPNTGELF
TRBV6-1	TRBJ2-7	ASSEGVEQY
TRBV27	TRBJ2-1	ASVDRVPTSGAYYNEQF
TRBV7-2	TRBJ2-1	ASSQVGSYNEQF
TRBV19	TRBJ1-5	ASSPVRRSNQPQH
TRBV6-1	TRBJ1-3	ASSATGYSGNTIY
TRBV7-9	TRBJ1-6	ASSLQDRGPSSYNSPLH
TRBV11-2	TRBJ1-1	ASSLGTGAANTEAF
TRBV7-8	TRBJ1-4	ASSLIERGWDRVNEKLF
TRBV9	TRBJ1-1	ASSVAPGGKTF
TRBV6-6	TRBJ1-3	ASSYGGSGNTIY
TRBV7-9	TRBJ1-1	ASSLRDGDTEAF
TRBV5-1	TRBJ2-7	ASSSGTRGEQY
TRBV7-2	TRBJ1-2	ASSKDRGRDGYT
TRBV4-3	TRBJ1-6	ASSQDLPFRGWDSPLH
TRBV7-2	TRBJ2-7	ASSPILRGTEQY
TRBV6-6	TRBJ2-2	ASSYSDRPTGELF
TRBV10-3	TRBJ2-5	AISEKAQETQY
TRBV29-1	TRBJ1-1	SVSGGRGTEAF
TRBV27	TRBJ2-5	ASSLWWPAGGQETQY
TRBV7-6	TRBJ2-3	ASSLGDRDTDTQY
TRBV10-2	TRBJ2-7	ASSEVAGDHEQY
TRBV5-1	TRBJ2-5	ASSGWDRGEETQY
TRBV7-8	TRBJ2-1	ASSLALGLGRQF
TRBV7-9	TRBJ2-1	ASSLSLASKGNEQF
TRBV5-1	TRBJ2-1	ASSGERGGRDEQF
TRBV2	TRBJ2-1	ASTDTYNEQF
TRBV7-8	TRBJ2-7	ASSYRGTYEQY
TRBV14	TRBJ2-1	ASSQGFGTSGFTYNEQF
TRBV6-5	TRBJ1-3	ASSYSGRGSGNTIY